These T cell receptor beta chains were read from a single sample in a study of radiotherapy plus CTLA-4 blockade in lung cancer. Only in-frame clones appear in the TCRdb table, and some are missing; sequencing was by immunoSEQ multiplex PCR. In the table there are approximately 44,000 clones, less than 85% of which are singletons. The source was peripheral blood, collected from a patient treated with radiotherapy plus ipilimumab. All receptors come from a human donor with non-small cell lung cancer who had stable disease on radiotherapy plus ipilimumab. Each CDR3 is given with its conserved first and last residue. A D gene is named only where the DNA matches it firmly.

d_gene: NA
len: 18
v_gene: TRBV5-1
j_gene: TRBJ1-2
CDR3aa: CASSRGTDPGLPIHGYTF

d_gene: NA
len: 15
v_gene: TRBV19
j_gene: TRBJ1-1
CDR3aa: CASRTEGGVLGEAFF

d_gene: TRBD1
len: 16
v_gene: TRBV28
j_gene: TRBJ1-6
CDR3aa: CASSFWGQGSYSPLHF

d_gene: NA
len: 13
v_gene: TRBV4-3
j_gene: TRBJ2-7
CDR3aa: CASSPGRAYEQYF

d_gene: TRBD1
len: 13
v_gene: TRBV10-3
j_gene: TRBJ1-2
CDR3aa: CAITIQQGRGYTF

d_gene: NA
len: 15
v_gene: TRBV7-9
j_gene: TRBJ1-5
CDR3aa: CASSLTEGSNQPQHF

d_gene: NA
len: 13
v_gene: TRBV19
j_gene: TRBJ2-1
CDR3aa: CASSPPAYNEQFF

d_gene: NA
len: 15
v_gene: TRBV4-3
j_gene: TRBJ2-7
CDR3aa: CASSQDLGSQSEQYF

d_gene: NA
len: 16
v_gene: TRBV2
j_gene: TRBJ1-6
CDR3aa: CASSEATANVNSPLHF

d_gene: NA
len: 13
v_gene: TRBV27
j_gene: TRBJ1-5
CDR3aa: CASRPYSNQPQHF

d_gene: NA
len: 16
v_gene: TRBV4-3
j_gene: TRBJ1-2
CDR3aa: CASSQEFASNPYGYTF

d_gene: NA
len: 16
v_gene: TRBV7-8
j_gene: TRBJ1-4
CDR3aa: CASSLAGIRVWEKLFF

d_gene: TRBD1
len: 16
v_gene: TRBV10-2
j_gene: TRBJ1-5
CDR3aa: CASKGQGRTSNQPQHF

d_gene: NA
len: 15
v_gene: TRBV10-2
j_gene: TRBJ1-2
CDR3aa: CASSESRGSGYGYTF

d_gene: TRBD1
len: 14
v_gene: TRBV25-1
j_gene: TRBJ2-7
CDR3aa: CASSSRTGVYEQYF

d_gene: NA
len: 15
v_gene: TRBV6-1
j_gene: TRBJ1-5
CDR3aa: CASSEGQGQNQPQHF

d_gene: TRBD1
len: 17
v_gene: TRBV23-1
j_gene: TRBJ1-2
CDR3aa: CASSHLPTQGARYGYTF

d_gene: NA
len: 16
v_gene: TRBV4-1
j_gene: TRBJ1-1
CDR3aa: CASSQQPGRMNTEAFF

d_gene: NA
len: 14
v_gene: TRBV18
j_gene: TRBJ1-5
CDR3aa: CASSGSRVNQPQHF

d_gene: NA
len: 14
v_gene: TRBV2
j_gene: TRBJ1-5
CDR3aa: CASSGQDRWQPQHF

d_gene: TRBD2
len: 17
v_gene: TRBV2
j_gene: TRBJ2-1
CDR3aa: CASSERVAGGLGNEQFF

d_gene: NA
len: 16
v_gene: TRBV2
j_gene: TRBJ2-1
CDR3aa: CASSNAMGVVDNEQFF

d_gene: NA
len: 14
v_gene: TRBV10-2
j_gene: TRBJ2-1
CDR3aa: CASSESRLGNEQFF

d_gene: NA
len: 15
v_gene: TRBV6-5
j_gene: TRBJ1-6
CDR3aa: CASSYSGTTNSPLHF

d_gene: NA
len: 14
v_gene: TRBV30
j_gene: TRBJ2-5
CDR3aa: CAWSGLPPVGTQYF

d_gene: NA
len: 13
v_gene: TRBV30
j_gene: TRBJ2-2
CDR3aa: CACSGSNTGELFF

d_gene: NA
len: 14
v_gene: TRBV5-1
j_gene: TRBJ1-2
CDR3aa: CASSLEGLVYGYTF

d_gene: NA
len: 17
v_gene: TRBV28
j_gene: TRBJ1-5
CDR3aa: CASSLQTSGGFDQPQHF

d_gene: NA
len: 15
v_gene: TRBV7-8
j_gene: TRBJ2-2
CDR3aa: CASSLDSGFAGELFF

d_gene: NA
len: 17
v_gene: TRBV5-4
j_gene: TRBJ1-6
CDR3aa: CASSPGPRTLGDSPLHF

d_gene: TRBD1
len: 11
v_gene: TRBV20-1
j_gene: TRBJ1-2
CDR3aa: CSTGQGYGYTF

d_gene: NA
len: 12
v_gene: TRBV28
j_gene: TRBJ1-4
CDR3aa: CASKLNNEKLFF

d_gene: TRBD1
len: 18
v_gene: TRBV10-3
j_gene: TRBJ1-1
CDR3aa: CAISPRGGTGADNAEAFF

d_gene: NA
len: 13
v_gene: TRBV6-1
j_gene: TRBJ2-7
CDR3aa: CAIHGTQQYEQYF

d_gene: NA
len: 12
v_gene: TRBV29-1
j_gene: TRBJ1-3
CDR3aa: CSVLDSGNTIYF

d_gene: TRBD1
len: 19
v_gene: TRBV2
j_gene: TRBJ1-6
CDR3aa: CASSGDGTGKFFYNSPLHF

d_gene: TRBD1
len: 16
v_gene: TRBV11-1
j_gene: TRBJ2-7
CDR3aa: CASSRPGQASSYEQYF

d_gene: NA
len: 16
v_gene: TRBV4-1
j_gene: TRBJ1-3
CDR3aa: CASSAAGATSDYTIYF

d_gene: NA
len: 14
v_gene: TRBV14
j_gene: TRBJ1-1
CDR3aa: CASSQSGGNTEAFF

d_gene: NA
len: 14
v_gene: TRBV9
j_gene: TRBJ2-2
CDR3aa: CASSRGQGTGELFF

d_gene: TRBD1
len: 15
v_gene: TRBV27
j_gene: TRBJ1-2
CDR3aa: CASSLRDTGGMGYTF

d_gene: NA
len: 14
v_gene: TRBV4-1
j_gene: TRBJ1-2
CDR3aa: CASSLIGASYGYTF

d_gene: TRBD1
len: 13
v_gene: TRBV7-2
j_gene: TRBJ1-2
CDR3aa: CASSRGQEYGYTF

d_gene: TRBD1
len: 15
v_gene: TRBV7-3
j_gene: TRBJ1-2
CDR3aa: CASSPQGARDYGYTF

d_gene: NA
len: 14
v_gene: TRBV28
j_gene: TRBJ1-4
CDR3aa: CASSLIQGFEKLFF

d_gene: TRBD2
len: 17
v_gene: TRBV11-3
j_gene: TRBJ2-2
CDR3aa: CASSPRTSGGYTGELFF

d_gene: NA
len: 14
v_gene: TRBV7-8
j_gene: TRBJ1-1
CDR3aa: CASRYTLRNTEAFF

d_gene: TRBD2
len: 15
v_gene: TRBV9
j_gene: TRBJ2-7
CDR3aa: CASSVGGGGSYEQYF

d_gene: TRBD1
len: 15
v_gene: TRBV7-2
j_gene: TRBJ1-4
CDR3aa: CASSLSTGVYEKLFF

d_gene: TRBD1
len: 15
v_gene: TRBV19
j_gene: TRBJ2-3
CDR3aa: CASMGQGADQFTQYF

d_gene: TRBD2
len: 16
v_gene: TRBV5-4
j_gene: TRBJ2-3
CDR3aa: CASSLFRGGSTDTQYF

d_gene: TRBD1
len: 15
v_gene: TRBV27
j_gene: TRBJ1-1
CDR3aa: CASSFGWQGGTEAFF

d_gene: NA
len: 14
v_gene: TRBV25-1
j_gene: TRBJ1-2
CDR3aa: CASRGPGSLGGYTF